The 22 T cell receptor beta chains below come from one sample, sequenced in a study of T and B cells in COVID-19 patients (dated by TCRdb to 2020 to 2022). The instrument was an Illumina MiSeq. Multiplex PCR with BIOMED2 TRB-A/B primer pools was used to amplify TRB rearrangements. The public reads were run again by TCRdb, first through fastp at Q25 and then through MiXCR, and only productive beta chains were kept. Each record represents a unique CDR3 protein, reported with the most common genes and DNA among its rows. The sample profile shows around 5,000 distinct CDR3 sequences; less than 30% of them were found once. The ten top clones hold under 45% of the sample. Genomic DNA extracted from blood was used in amounts of roughly 240-500 ng for amplification of TRB repertoires. The sequenced material came from blood. The origin of the receptors is a human donor with active COVID-19.

This clonotype qualifies as medium-sized. The V gene is TRBV6-6, the J gene TRBJ2-1; D is perhaps TRBD2 (6 bases). V shed 11 bases and J shed 10 bases, with 21 bases lying between them. Per the germline V gene, CDR1 is MNHNY and CDR2 is SVGAGI (reference sequence). The CDR3 length is 13 residues. As DNA, the CDR3 is TGTGCCTGGGCCCCCGGGAGAGGGAGGGAGCAGTTCTTC. It yields the protein CAWAPGRGREQFF.

The chain is built from TRBV12-3 or TRBV12-4 and TRBJ1-1, with 10 nucleotides matching TRBD1. The CDR3 extends over 14 amino acids. Trimming took 10 bases from V and 0 from J; bases not matched to a gene: 5. CDR3 protein: CATKTGGLNTEAFF. In nucleotides, the CDR3 is TGTGCCACTAAGACAGGGGGCTTGAACACTGAAGCTTTCTTT.

This clonotype appeared a single time. The chain carries TRBV4-3 and TRBJ1-2, with no clear D. Trimming cost V 0 bases and J 3 bases, with 8 bases left between them. There are 14 residues in the CDR3. CDR1 LGHNA and CDR2 YSLEER come from the germline V gene. The CDR3 bases are TGCGCCAGCAGCCAAGACTACGGGTACTATGGCTACACCTTC. It encodes CASSQDYGYYGYTF.

The rearrangement joins TRBV5-1 to TRBJ2-1; 9 bases align to TRBD2. CDR1 is SGHRS, CDR2 YFSETQ, per germline. With 3 bases clipped from V and 3 bases from J, the junction kept 4 bases outside the gene matches. This CDR3 spans 15 amino acids. In DNA, the CDR3 is TGCGCCAGCAGCTCACGCGGGGGGGGCTACAATGAGCAGTTCTTC. This encodes CASSSRGGGYNEQFF.

This clonotype is medium-sized (0.01 to 0.1%) in the sample. The chain carries TRBV6-2 or TRBV6-3 and TRBJ2-1, with D maybe TRBD2 (6 bases). V was cut by 3 bases and J by 9 bases, with 18 bases left in between. The V gene's germline CDR1 is MNHEY and CDR2 SVGEGT. This CDR3 region has 15 residues. CDR3 protein: CASSYNGGLGGEQFF. The CDR3 DNA reads as TGTGCCAGCAGTTATAATGGCGGTTTGGGGGGTGAGCAGTTCTTC.

The rearrangement links TRBV6-5 to TRBJ2-6; TRBD1 matches at 7 bases. V lost 4 bases, J lost 4 bases, and 7 bases stayed unmatched. The CDR3 runs to 16 residues. Germline V gene data show CDR1 as MNHEY and CDR2 as SVGAGI. Written as DNA, the CDR3 is TGTGCCAGCAGTTCTCTGACAGGGTCAGGGGCCAACGTCCTGACTTTC. Amino acid sequence: CASSSLTGSGANVLTF.

Concerning this clonotype: One base away lies a much larger clone, so this may be a sequencing read error. This chain links TRBV6-2 or TRBV6-3 with TRBJ2-1; D gene unclear. The V gene's germline CDR1 is MNHEY and CDR2 SVGEGT. The CDR3 runs 13 residues. The V gene lost 5 bases and the J gene lost 8 bases, with 13 bases spanning the gap. CDR3 loop: CASSQHPGHEQFF. The CDR3 DNA is TGTGCCAGCAGTCAACACCCCGGGCATGAGCAGTTCTTC.

J is TRBJ1-2 and V is TRBV18; D is unresolved. Germline CDR1 KGHSH, CDR2 LQKENI. This CDR3 is built from 13 residues. V lost 3 bases and J lost 7, with 12 bases in between. The CDR3 region has the DNA TGTGCCAGCTCACCCACAGAGGGTGCTGGCTACACCTTC. Translation: CASSPTEGAGYTF.

This clonotype showed up just a few times. The chain is built from TRBV29-1 and TRBJ1-5, with D hard to call. The germline V gene has CDR1 SQVTM and CDR2 ANQGSEA. The CDR3 runs 10 residues. Trimming shortened V by 6 bases and J by 9 bases, and 9 bases separated the two germline ends. CDR3 sequence (DNA): TGCAGCGTGAGCCCCCGGCCCCAGCATTTT. This gives the protein CSVSPRPQHF.

This clonotype has more than one count but fewer than ten. The rearrangement uses TRBV5-1 and TRBJ2-2; 8 nucleotides line up with TRBD2. V lost 2 bases to trimming and J lost 6 bases; unmatched junction nucleotides: 12. CDR3 length equals 17 residues. Germline CDR1 and CDR2: SGHRS and YFSETQ. CDR3 region: CASSFFGPSGSSGELFF. The CDR3 region has the DNA TGCGCCAGCAGCTTTTTCGGCCCGAGCGGGAGTTCCGGGGAGCTGTTTTTT.

By proportion, this clonotype is medium-sized. V gene TRBV6-2 or TRBV6-3 combines with J gene TRBJ2-6, with 11 bases identical to TRBD2. After removal of 10 bases from V and 2 bases from J, the junction contained 13 bases not matched to a gene. Looked up from germline, CDR1 is MNHEY and CDR2 is SVGEGT. The CDR3 sequence is 18 residues long. The CDR3 DNA sequence: TGTGCCAACGCCCGACTAGCGGGGCACCCTCCTGGGGCCAACGTCCTGACTTTC. Translating it yields CANARLAGHPPGANVLTF.

This clonotype rates as large. DNA for the CDR3: TGTGCCAGTAGTAGGGGACCAGACTACGAGCAGTACTTC. Translated: CASSRGPDYEQYF. This chain joins TRBV19 and TRBJ2-7; D might be TRBD1 or TRBD2, each matching 5 bases. Germline V gene sequence: CDR1 LNHDA, CDR2 SQIVND (reference sequence). V was trimmed by 4 bases and J by 3 bases, leaving 10 bases between them. CDR3 length: 13 amino acids.

This rearrangement joins TRBV10-2 to TRBJ1-4; tentative D call: TRBD1 (5 bases). Germline CDR1 is WSHSY and CDR2 is SAAADI. V lost 0 bases to trimming and J lost 7 bases, with 6 bases between them. The CDR3 loop spans 13 amino acids. The CDR3 loop is CASSESGGEKLFF. The CDR3 bases are TGCGCCAGCAGTGAGTCGGGGGGTGAAAAACTGTTTTTT.

Comment on this clonotype: This may be a read error, as it is one base from a much larger clone. J is TRBJ2-7 and V is TRBV5-4; the D is unclear. V was clipped by 8 bases and J by 3 bases, with 18 bases between them. The germline CDR1 and CDR2 sequences are SGHNT and YYREEE (reference sequence). The length of the CDR3 is 14 residues. CDR3 DNA sequence: TGTGCCAGTAGTATAAACATGGCGAACTACGAGCAGTACTTC. Translation: CASSINMANYEQYF. Variable domain in full (rest from reference TRBV5-4 and TRBJ2-7): ETGVTQSPTHLIKTRGQQVTLRCSSQSGHNTVSWYQQALGQGPQFIFQYYREEENGRGNFPPRFSGLQFPNYSSELNVNALELDDSALYLCASSINMANYEQYFGPGTRLTVT.

A remark on this clonotype: This may be a read error: a much more frequent sequence differs by one nucleotide. As DNA, the CDR3 is TGTGCCAGCAGTTCTAGCGGGGGGGGGTCAGATACGCGGTATTTT. It encodes CASSSSGGGSDTRYF. The chain recombines TRBV12-3 or TRBV12-4 with TRBJ2-3, with 12 bases fitting TRBD2. The CDR3 spans 15 residues.

This clonotype qualifies as medium-sized. This rearrangement joins TRBV29-1 to TRBJ1-1; D is unresolved. Between the trimmed V and J ends, which lost 4 bases and 1 base, there was a span of 13 bases. Looked up from germline, CDR1 is SQVTM and CDR2 is ANQGSEA. The CDR3 is made up of 14 amino acids. The CDR3 is CSVAFLVWNTEAFF. In nucleotides, the CDR3 is TGCAGCGTTGCTTTTTTGGTCTGGAACACTGAAGCTTTCTTT. Drawing the rest from reference TRBV29-1 and TRBJ1-1, the complete variable domain is SAVISQKPSRDICQRGTSLTIQCQVDSQVTMMFWYRQQPGQSLTLIATANQGSEATYESGFVIDKFPISRPNLTFSTLTVSNMSPEDSSIYLCSVAFLVWNTEAFFGQGTRLTVV.

This chain joins TRBV15 and TRBJ1-1; a possible D gene is TRBD1 (5 bases). Trimming cost V 0 bases and J 2 bases, with 13 bases left between them. Germline assignment: CDR1 LNHNV and CDR2 YYDKDF (reference sequence). The CDR3 consists of 16 residues. CDR3 residues: CATSRDKLQVNTEAFF. For the CDR3, the DNA is TGTGCCACCAGCAGAGACAAATTACAGGTTAACACTGAAGCTTTCTTT.

This sequence joins TRBV20-1 and TRBJ1-5; no definite D call. The CDR3 is 13 amino acids. Trimming took 6 bases from V and 8 from J, leaving 17 bases between them. Looked up from germline, CDR1 is DFQATT and CDR2 is SNEGSKA (reference sequence). The CDR3 region is CSAGGRGHEPQHF. As DNA, the CDR3 is TGCAGTGCGGGCGGCCGGGGTCATGAGCCCCAGCATTTT.

This clonotype was recorded once. The chain couples TRBV20-1 to TRBJ1-5; 7 bases align to TRBD1. The V gene end was trimmed by 6 bases and the J gene end by 3 bases; junction bases not matched to a gene: 8. The CDR3 spans 14 residues. CDR1 and CDR2 (germline): DFQATT, SNEGSKA (reference sequence). For the CDR3, the DNA is TGCAGTGCGATTGCCGGGACAGACAATCAGCCCCAGCATTTT. Protein sequence: CSAIAGTDNQPQHF.

The sample holds a few counts of this clonotype. The chain employs TRBV20-1 and TRBJ1-1; a possible D gene is TRBD1 (6 bases). Per germline, CDR1 DFQATT and CDR2 SNEGSKA (reference sequence). The CDR3 is made up of 16 amino acids. V was cut by 1 base and J by 5 bases, with 20 bases left in between. Here the CDR3 reads CSARGGAGSIGTEAFF. The CDR3 region has the DNA TGCAGTGCTAGAGGGGGGGCAGGGTCAATAGGGACTGAAGCTTTCTTT.

As concerns this clonotype: A much bigger clone sits one base away, suggesting this may be a read error. J is TRBJ2-1 and V is TRBV10-3, with TRBD1 matching 7 bases. V was clipped by 10 bases and J by 11 bases; unmatched bases: 8. The V gene's germline CDR1 is ENHRY and CDR2 SYGVKD. CDR3 size: 11 residues. CDR3 sequence reads: CAKSRGNKQFF. The CDR3 DNA reads TGTGCCAAATCCAGGGGGAATAAGCAGTTCTTC.

A few counts support this clonotype. This chain uses TRBV6-2 or TRBV6-3 with TRBJ1-1, with D perhaps TRBD1 (5 bases). Germline-derived CDR1 and CDR2 are MNHEY and SVGEGT. This CDR3 contains 14 residues. The V end was cut by 5 bases, the J end by 1 base, with 11 bases between. The CDR3 region is CASSPHTGNTEAFF. The CDR3 nucleotides are TGTGCCAGCAGTCCTCATACAGGGAACACTGAAGCTTTCTTT.